Listed below are T cell receptor beta chains from one sample, sequenced in a study of blood T cell repertoires in COVID-19. TCRdb's copy holds only in-frame clones and misses some; the assay was immunoSEQ multiplex PCR. The table has roughly 97,000 clones, about 80% seen once. The sample consisted of peripheral blood. Every receptor here comes from a man between 65 and 85 years old with acute or convalescent COVID-19. Both conserved end residues are part of each CDR3. A D gene is named only where the DNA matches it firmly. Rows give clone size only sometimes, using once, few, many, or a class for an expanded clone.

J: TRBJ1-1
D: -
V: TRBV9
size: -
CDR3: CASSVVGGNTEAFF
DNA: TGTGCCAGCAGCGTAGTGGGGGGGAACACTGAAGCTTTCTTT

J: TRBJ2-7
D: TRBD1
V: TRBV5-4
size: -
CDR3: CASSWETGDEQYF
DNA: TGTGCCAGCAGCTGGGAAACAGGGGACGAGCAGTACTTC

J: TRBJ2-3
D: -
V: TRBV5-1
size: -
CDR3: CASGETDTQYF
DNA: TGCGCCAGCGGGGAGACAGATACGCAGTATTTT

J: TRBJ1-2
D: -
V: TRBV18
size: -
CDR3: CASSPRSGPYGYTF
DNA: TGTGCCAGCTCACCACGGTCAGGGCCCTATGGCTACACCTTC

J: TRBJ1-1
D: TRBD1
V: TRBV25-1
size: -
CDR3: CASSAGQGKGPGVEAFF
DNA: TGTGCCAGCAGTGCGGGACAGGGAAAAGGGCCCGGGGTTGAAGCTTTCTTT

J: TRBJ2-5
D: TRBD2
V: TRBV24-1
size: -
CDR3: CATSALGAGEGTQYF
DNA: TGTGCCACCAGTGCCCTTGGGGCGGGAGAGGGGACCCAGTACTTC

J: TRBJ1-1
D: TRBD1
V: TRBV7-8
size: -
CDR3: CASSRGQGANTEAFF
DNA: TGTGCCAGCAGCCGAGGACAGGGCGCAAACACTGAAGCTTTCTTT

J: TRBJ2-5
D: TRBD2
V: TRBV10-1
size: -
CDR3: CASSDSLAGGLETQYF
DNA: TGCGCCAGCAGTGACTCCCTAGCGGGGGGGTTGGAGACCCAGTACTTC

J: TRBJ1-2
D: TRBD1
V: TRBV20-1
size: -
CDR3: CSASLGQVYGYTF
DNA: TGCAGTGCTAGTTTAGGACAGGTCTATGGCTACACCTTC

J: TRBJ1-2
D: -
V: TRBV15
size: few
CDR3: CATSRDSWAAGHYGYTF
DNA: TGTGCCACCAGCAGAGATTCATGGGCCGCGGGACACTATGGCTACACCTTC

J: TRBJ1-6
D: TRBD1
V: TRBV6-5
size: -
CDR3: CASSYTAGGNSPLHF
DNA: TGTGCCAGCAGTTACACGGCAGGGGGGAATTCACCCCTCCACTTT

J: TRBJ1-2
D: -
V: TRBV7-9
size: -
CDR3: CASSLVGLENYGYTF
DNA: TGTGCCAGCAGCTTAGTGGGGCTTGAGAACTATGGCTACACCTTC

J: TRBJ1-1
D: -
V: TRBV3-1/TRBV3-2
size: -
CDR3: CASSRSGAGAFTEAFF
DNA: TGTGCCAGCAGCCGAAGTGGGGCAGGGGCTTTCACTGAAGCTTTCTTT

J: TRBJ1-6
D: -
V: TRBV3-1/TRBV3-2
size: -
CDR3: CASSPLGSSYNSPLHF
DNA: TGTGCCAGCAGCCCGCTAGGCAGCTCCTATAATTCACCCCTCCACTTT

J: TRBJ2-5
D: TRBD2
V: TRBV29-1
size: -
CDR3: CSGTGGAETQYF
DNA: TGCAGCGGTACCGGGGGGGCAGAGACCCAGTACTTC

J: TRBJ1-4
D: TRBD1
V: TRBV2
size: -
CDR3: CASSKTGGGEKLFF
DNA: TGTGCCAGCAGTAAGACAGGGGGCGGCGAAAAACTGTTTTTT

J: TRBJ1-1
D: TRBD1
V: TRBV2
size: -
CDR3: CASSGQGLNTEAFF
DNA: TGTGCCAGCAGTGGACAGGGTTTGAACACTGAAGCTTTCTTT

J: TRBJ2-1
D: -
V: TRBV11-1
size: -
CDR3: CASSSDRAGNEQFF
DNA: TGTGCCAGCAGCTCCGACAGGGCGGGGAATGAGCAGTTCTTC

J: TRBJ1-2
D: TRBD1
V: TRBV29-1
size: -
CDR3: CSVEQGGRYGYTF
DNA: TGCAGCGTTGAACAGGGGGGACGCTATGGCTACACCTTC

J: TRBJ2-3
D: -
V: TRBV27
size: once
CDR3: CASSLSYSVLGTDTQYF
DNA: TGTGCCAGCAGTTTATCCTATAGCGTACTAGGCACAGATACGCAGTATTTT

J: TRBJ1-1
D: TRBD1
V: TRBV11-2
size: -
CDR3: CASSLAPGQGTEAFF
DNA: TGTGCCAGCAGCTTAGCTCCGGGACAGGGCACTGAAGCTTTCTTT

J: TRBJ1-2
D: -
V: TRBV3-1/TRBV3-2
size: once
CDR3: CASSQGAGYGYTF
DNA: TGTGCCAGCAGCCAGGGGGCAGGCTATGGCTACACCTTC

J: TRBJ2-7
D: TRBD2
V: TRBV6-2/TRBV6-3
size: -
CDR3: CASSKTSGSNEQYF
DNA: TGTGCCAGCAGTAAGACTAGCGGGAGTAACGAGCAGTACTTC

J: TRBJ2-7
D: -
V: TRBV6-5
size: once
CDR3: CASSPSGSYEQYF
DNA: TGTGCCAGCAGCCCCAGCGGGTCCTACGAGCAGTACTTC

J: TRBJ1-1
D: -
V: TRBV6-5
size: -
CDR3: CASSSLQGTEAFF
DNA: TGTGCCAGCAGTTCCCTTCAGGGCACTGAAGCTTTCTTT

J: TRBJ2-7
D: -
V: TRBV29-1
size: -
CDR3: CSVGLPSYEQYF
DNA: TGCAGCGTTGGACTCCCCTCCTACGAGCAGTACTTC

J: TRBJ1-3
D: -
V: TRBV14
size: once
CDR3: CASSPWSGSLGPSGNTIYF
DNA: TGTGCCAGCAGCCCCTGGTCGGGGTCCTTAGGGCCCTCTGGAAACACCATATATTTT

J: TRBJ2-4
D: TRBD1
V: TRBV5-4
size: -
CDR3: CASSSGQERAKNIQYF
DNA: TGTGCCAGCAGCTCTGGACAGGAGAGAGCCAAAAACATTCAGTACTTC

J: TRBJ2-1
D: TRBD2
V: TRBV7-8
size: -
CDR3: CASSPKLAAGVNEQFF
DNA: TGTGCCAGCAGCCCCAAACTAGCGGCGGGGGTCAATGAGCAGTTCTTC

J: TRBJ2-1
D: -
V: TRBV7-2
size: -
CDR3: CASSLQTPHNEQFF
DNA: TGTGCCAGCAGCTTACAGACTCCCCACAATGAGCAGTTCTTC

J: TRBJ1-4
D: TRBD1
V: TRBV7-9
size: -
CDR3: CASSLKTGGNEKLFF
DNA: TGTGCCAGCAGCTTAAAAACAGGGGGCAATGAAAAACTGTTTTTT

J: TRBJ1-2
D: -
V: TRBV11-1
size: once
CDR3: CASSRDSYGYTF
DNA: TGTGCCAGCAGCCGCGACAGCTATGGCTACACCTTC

J: TRBJ1-2
D: TRBD1
V: TRBV10-3
size: -
CDR3: CATQAGQGSGYTF
DNA: TGTGCCACCCAAGCGGGACAGGGGAGTGGCTACACCTTC

J: TRBJ1-1
D: TRBD1
V: TRBV7-2
size: few
CDR3: CASSPSGTGVNTEAFF
DNA: TGTGCCAGCAGCCCTTCCGGGACAGGGGTGAACACTGAAGCTTTCTTT

J: TRBJ2-5
D: -
V: TRBV28
size: -
CDR3: CASSLGGRETQYF
DNA: TGTGCCAGCAGTTTAGGAGGCAGAGAGACCCAGTACTTC

J: TRBJ1-1
D: -
V: TRBV30
size: few
CDR3: CAWEKGGSRAEAFF
DNA: TGTGCCTGGGAGAAAGGCGGGAGTAGGGCTGAAGCTTTCTTT

J: TRBJ2-7
D: TRBD2
V: TRBV30
size: -
CDR3: CAWSRREWIYEQYF
DNA: TGTGCCTGGAGTCGGCGGGAGTGGATCTACGAGCAGTACTTC

J: TRBJ2-1
D: TRBD2
V: TRBV5-1
size: -
CDR3: CASSLELAAYNEQFF
DNA: TGCGCCAGCAGCTTGGAGCTAGCGGCTTACAATGAGCAGTTCTTC

J: TRBJ2-1
D: TRBD1
V: TRBV18
size: -
CDR3: CASSPDRLEQFF
DNA: TGTGCCAGCTCGCCGGACAGGCTTGAGCAGTTCTTC

J: TRBJ2-4
D: -
V: TRBV19
size: -
CDR3: CASSIFRAAKNIQYF
DNA: TGTGCCAGTAGTATCTTCAGGGCGGCCAAAAACATTCAGTACTTC